These T cell receptor beta chains were read from a single sample in a study of shared clonotypes between healthy human individuals. TCRdb's table, derived via immunoSEQ multiplex PCR, lists solely in-frame clones and lacks some. The repertoire includes about a million clones, about 80% of them detected once, and 1.4% to 1.5% sits in the top ten. Input material: memory CD4+ T cells sorted from blood. The origin of the receptors is a man aged 18 to 29 in good health. Each CDR3 is given with its conserved first and last residue. Each record gives: clone size, J gene, V gene, D gene, CDR3 protein, CDR3 DNA. D genes are given only for firm matches. Rows give clone size only sometimes, using once, few, many, or a class for an expanded clone.

NA	TRBJ1-2	TRBV30	NA	CAWKGHRNYGYTF	TGTGCCTGGAAGGGACACCGTAACTATGGCTACACCTTC
NA	TRBJ2-1	TRBV5-1	NA	CASSPGPGYGEQFF	TGCGCCAGCAGCCCGGGACCGGGGTATGGTGAGCAGTTCTTC
NA	TRBJ1-3	TRBV7-2	TRBD1	CASSFTGQGGRNTIYF	TGTGCCAGCAGCTTCACCGGACAGGGAGGGAGAAACACCATATATTTT
few	TRBJ1-2	TRBV28	NA	CASKGEGHYGYTF	TGTGCCAGCAAGGGCGAGGGGCACTATGGCTACACCTTC
once	TRBJ2-3	TRBV5-4	TRBD2	CASSQKLAGTTDTQYF	TGTGCCAGCAGCCAAAAACTAGCGGGGACCACAGATACGCAGTATTTT
NA	TRBJ1-2	TRBV11-2	NA	CASSHTSNYGYTF	TGTGCCAGCAGCCACACCAGTAACTATGGCTACACCTTC
NA	TRBJ2-1	TRBV29-1	TRBD2	CSAGGSSYNEQFF	TGCAGCGCCGGGGGGAGCTCCTACAATGAGCAGTTCTTC
NA	TRBJ2-7	TRBV5-1	NA	CASSLGGRTYEQYF	TGCGCCAGCAGCTTAGGGGGGAGGACCTACGAGCAGTACTTC
NA	TRBJ2-1	TRBV11-2	NA	CASSLGTSGNNEQFF	TGTGCCAGCAGCTTAGGGACAAGCGGCAACAATGAGCAGTTCTTC
NA	TRBJ2-6	TRBV27	NA	CASSLSGALRLSGANVLTF	TGTGCCAGCAGTTTATCTGGGGCCCTCCGCCTCTCTGGGGCCAACGTCCTGACTTTC
NA	TRBJ2-3	TRBV6-1	NA	CASKDINTDTQYF	TGTGCCAGCAAAGACATAAACACAGATACGCAGTATTTT
NA	TRBJ1-3	TRBV7-2	TRBD1	CASSLQTGITDTIYF	TGTGCCAGCAGCTTACAGACAGGGATCACGGACACCATATATTTT
NA	TRBJ2-3	TRBV2	NA	CASSALTGFSTDTQYF	TGTGCCAGCAGTGCATTAACAGGGTTTAGCACAGATACGCAGTATTTT
NA	TRBJ2-3	TRBV5-1	NA	CASSDTSGADTQYF	TGCGCCAGCAGTGATACCTCTGGGGCAGATACGCAGTATTTT
NA	TRBJ1-3	TRBV5-6	NA	CASSLIWDSGNTIYF	TGTGCCAGCAGCTTGATTTGGGACTCTGGAAACACCATATATTTT
NA	TRBJ2-1	TRBV2	NA	CASSIFNEQFF	TGTGCCAGCAGTATCTTCAATGAGCAGTTCTTC
few	TRBJ1-1	TRBV4-3	NA	CASSLSVNTEAFF	TGCGCCAGCAGCCTCTCAGTTAACACTGAAGCTTTCTTT
NA	TRBJ1-6	TRBV5-4	NA	CASSLGFSGGAPLHF	TGTGCCAGCAGCTTGGGGTTTTCGGGAGGGGCACCCCTCCACTTT
once	TRBJ2-1	TRBV28	NA	CASSLSGRLNNEQFF	TGTGCCAGCAGTTTAAGCGGGCGCCTTAACAATGAGCAGTTCTTC
NA	TRBJ2-4	TRBV4-3	NA	CASSQDRGYGAKNIQYF	TGCGCCAGCAGCCAAGATCGCGGGTACGGGGCCAAAAACATTCAGTACTTC
NA	TRBJ2-5	TRBV11-2	NA	CASSLAKETQYF	TGTGCCAGCAGCTTAGCCAAAGAGACCCAGTACTTC
NA	TRBJ2-1	TRBV11-3	NA	CASSERRGSEQFF	TGTGCCAGCAGCGAAAGGCGCGGGTCTGAGCAGTTCTTC
few	TRBJ2-2	TRBV25-1	NA	CAGRAPNTGELFF	TGTGCCGGCAGGGCACCGAACACCGGGGAGCTGTTTTTT
NA	TRBJ2-7	TRBV18	NA	CASSPPGRSSYEQYF	TGTGCCAGCTCACCACCGGGGAGAAGCTCCTACGAGCAGTACTTC
NA	TRBJ1-1	TRBV5-6	TRBD1	CASSATGVNTEAFF	TGTGCCAGCAGCGCGACAGGGGTTAACACTGAAGCTTTCTTT
NA	TRBJ1-4	TRBV27	NA	CASGGLGEKLFF	TGTGCCAGCGGGGGGCTGGGGGAAAAACTGTTTTTT
NA	TRBJ2-7	TRBV11-2	NA	CASRVTGGIHEQYF	TGTGCCAGCAGGGTCACAGGTGGTATCCACGAGCAGTACTTC
NA	TRBJ1-1	TRBV21-1	NA	CASSKGSQGNTEAFF	TGTGCCAGCAGCAAAGGTTCGCAGGGGAACACTGAAGCTTTCTTT
NA	TRBJ2-3	TRBV15	NA	CATGRDGGGDTQYF	TGTGCCACCGGCAGAGATGGAGGGGGAGATACGCAGTATTTT
NA	TRBJ1-5	TRBV10-2	NA	CASSEKIGGQPQHF	TGCGCCAGCAGTGAAAAAATCGGGGGTCAGCCCCAGCATTTT
NA	TRBJ1-1	TRBV30	NA	CAWRAPHTEAFF	TGTGCCTGGAGAGCGCCCCACACTGAAGCTTTCTTT